This TCR beta chain was obtained from a study of a mutant IDH1 vaccine in newly diagnosed glioma. Study-wide background: Earlier care involved radiotherapy, temozolomide, or both, and the majority received both.

This CDR3 region has 17 residues. Trimming took 5 bases from V and 9 from J; bases not matched to a gene: 19. CDR1 SGHNT and CDR2 YENEEA come from the germline V gene. Time point reported: week 35, safety follow-up. It was 300 ug of mutant IDH1 20-mer peptide that made up each vaccine dose, given with topical imiquimod. Profiling relied on immunoSEQ multiplex PCR, and the TCRdb table lists in-frame clones only, not all of them. The table lists some 29,000 clones, 65% to 80% of them singletons. With respect to this clone: The target antigen is unknown.

Study-wide results and caveats: Vaccine-induced immune responses occurred in under 95% of patients.

The sequencing used PBMCs, collected from a glioma patient whose treatment included an IDH1 peptide vaccine. V and J are TRBV11-3 and TRBJ1-5; 7 bases fit TRBD1. This clonotype was sampled from a man between 45 and 60 years old with glioma. The CDR3 DNA follows: TGTGCCAGCAGCCCGGGGGCTAGAGAGGGGGCCCCTTGGCCCCAGCATTTT. Residues: CASSPGAREGAPWPQHF.